This section outlines one T cell receptor beta chain sequence together with its context. This sample is part of a study of blood T cell repertoires in COVID-19. Categorization into cohorts depended on clinical history that participants reported. Two negative PCRs, clearance, or symptom resolution had been documented for recovered Cohort 3 donors. The junction had 6 bases not matched to a gene; V was cut back by 5 bases and J by 4 bases. Germline loops: CDR1 SGHTA, CDR2 FQGTGA. CDR3 length: 14 residues. Original processing notes: Reference gene primer amplification gave nucleated cell count estimates. The repertoire was sequenced with immunoSEQ multiplex PCR; TCRdb's copy has only in-frame clones and lacks some. D and trimming were read from the DNA, whereas the V and J calls and clone size are those reported in that table. This sample has under 150,000 clones, with 75% to 90% found just once.

The sequencing input was PBMCs or T cells enriched from blood (not recorded which). The gene calls are TRBV7-3 and TRBJ2-7; 9 bases line up with TRBD2. This sequence originates from a woman aged 45-59 years who had recovered from COVID-19. The CDR3 DNA is TGTGCCAGCAGCCCGGGGGGACTAGCTTACGAGCAGTACTTC. Translating gives CASSPGGLAYEQYF.